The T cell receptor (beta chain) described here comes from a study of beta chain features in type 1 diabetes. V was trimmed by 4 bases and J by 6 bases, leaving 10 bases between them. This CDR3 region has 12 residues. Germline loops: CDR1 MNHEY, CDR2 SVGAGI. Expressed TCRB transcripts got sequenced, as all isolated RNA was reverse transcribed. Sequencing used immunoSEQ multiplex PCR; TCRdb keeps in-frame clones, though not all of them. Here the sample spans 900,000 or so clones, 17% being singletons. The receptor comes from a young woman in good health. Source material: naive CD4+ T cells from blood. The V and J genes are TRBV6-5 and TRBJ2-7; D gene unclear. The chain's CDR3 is CASSSQRSEQYF. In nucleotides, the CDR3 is TGTGCCAGCAGTTCACAGAGGAGCGAGCAGTACTTC.